This TCR beta chain emerged from a study of OX40 agonist ivuxolimab in advanced cancers. Study at large: Earlier treatment with anti-PD-1, anti-PD-L1 or anti-CTLA-4 was permitted, and about 40% had received some. Study-wide results and limits: More expanded clones were found, on average, in CD8+ than in CD4+ T cells.

Produced via immunoSEQ multiplex PCR; TCRdb's table is partial and in-frame only. The sample holds approximately 82,000 clones, approximately 86% seen once. A note on this clone: What it binds is unknown.

The CDR3 runs 17 residues. After removal of 0 bases from V and 3 bases from J, the junction contained 9 bases not matched to a gene. CDR1 SGDLS and CDR2 YYNGEE come from the germline V gene. Baseline was the first blood sampling point, followed by cycle 4 day 1 and cycle 7 day 1. Material: CD4+ or CD8+ T cells sorted from blood, obtained in a trial of the OX40 agonist ivuxolimab. V usage is TRBV9 and J usage is TRBJ2-7; 10 bases agree with TRBD2. The receptor was isolated from an adult with an advanced solid tumor such as melanoma, head and neck, liver or kidney cancer. Written as DNA, the CDR3 is TGTGCCAGCAGCGTAGACCTAGCGGGAGAGGGGGGCTACGAGCAGTACTTC. Translating gives CASSVDLAGEGGYEQYF.